This T cell receptor (beta chain) was captured in a study of TIL therapy for anti-PD-1-resistant metastatic lung cancer. Across the study: A few tumors were EGFR-mutant and two were ALK-rearranged. Median tumor mutation burden was under 1.6 mutations per megabase. Findings of the study overall: This highly selected cohort may not generalize to typical lung cancer patients.

Sequencing used immunoSEQ v3. Measured with immunoSEQ multiplex PCR; TCRdb has only the in-frame clones, and not every one. The sample carries approximately 47,000 clones, 80% to 90% recorded once. Indicated time point: pre-treatment sample, taken before nivolumab and TIL therapy. Patients were adults with stage 4 NSCLC. This clone was detected only a few times. Its target is not known. Sequenced here: blood, sampled at baseline. This receptor was taken from a person aged 25 to 85 with non-small cell lung cancer.

The CDR3 protein is CASSGWGSNQPQHF. The CDR3 region has the DNA TGCGCCAGCAGCGGGTGGGGGAGCAATCAGCCCCAGCATTTT. The chain combines TRBV10-2 with TRBJ1-5; TRBD1 might be the D (5 bases). The V end was cut by 6 bases, the J end by 1 base, with 10 bases between. The CDR3 loop spans 14 amino acids. Germline loops: CDR1 WSHSY, CDR2 SAAADI.